This T cell receptor (beta chain) stems from a study of Graves' ophthalmopathy and Graves' hyperthyroidism (dated by TCRdb to the late 2010s). The study in broad terms: Peripheral blood was collected at initial diagnosis, before any treatment. The study used TCR beta repertoire signatures to distinguish Graves' ophthalmopathy from Graves' hyperthyroidism and to predict progression to ophthalmopathy. In total, some 140 blood samples were TCR-sequenced: 43 ophthalmopathy, over 70 hyperthyroidism and roughly 17 hyperthyroidism-to-ophthalmopathy patients. To explore V-J signatures that distinguish ophthalmopathy from hyperthyroidism, a discovery set of about a hundred patients was enrolled, made up of over 40 with ophthalmopathy and some 60 with stable hyperthyroidism. An independent validation cohort comprised 18 hyperthyroidism patients and about 16 patients who later progressed from hyperthyroidism to ophthalmopathy. In roughly 6 hyperthyroidism patients, the T-cell repertoires found in thyroid tissue were compared with those found in blood. Following sample collection, hyperthyroidism patients were given methimazole at a starting dose of 30 mg daily, and ophthalmopathy patients were given high-dose intravenous methylprednisolone. The approximately 100 discovery patients were divided at random into training and test sets in a 7:3 ratio.

For repertoire sequencing, the TCR beta CDR3 regions were amplified from RNA transcripts. The first round was an RT-PCR using HTBI primers with the Qiagen OneStep RT-PCR kit, and this first round was followed by a second-round multiplex PCR, then size selection and purification. Libraries were sequenced paired-end with 100 bp reads on an Illumina HiSeq2000. As for the original processing: SOAPnuke was used to process the reads, removing any read that contained adapters or uncalled bases, had a mean Phred below 15, or lacked an exact match to the constant primer or identifier. High-quality paired reads were merged with COPE v1.2.5. Clonotypes were defined as unique nucleotide sequences and were aligned to IMGT TRB V, D and J references using MiTCR v1.1. The analysis was limited to V-J combinations with a frequency above 0.0001, which together covered over 99% of the repertoires. For each V-J combination, a TCR clonal expansion and chaos score was defined as the ratio of F50 clonal expansion to chaos observed in the TCRdist matrix. Welch's t-statistics and random forest were used to reduce features to 13 V-J combinations, which were fed into a naive Bayes classifier. The Morisita-Horn index was used to measure how similar the thyroid and blood repertoires were. In-frame beta chains were kept once TCRdb had trimmed the public reads at Q25 with fastp and called clones with MiXCR. Identical CDR3 protein sequences are pooled into one entry, listed with their most common genes and DNA. The V and J calls reflect TCRdb's pipeline rather than the authors' work. In this sample the table shows about 220,000 distinct CDR3 sequences, 20% to 25% of which occur a single time. Around 40% of the sample belongs to the ten largest clones.

Ophthalmopathy patients had moderately to severely active disease, Clinical Activity Score of at least 3, NOSPECS grade of at least 4, and disease duration under 3 months. Patients were excluded if they had other autoimmune diseases, uncontrolled infections, pregnancy or lactation. Clinical symptoms, serum thyroxine, TRAb, thyroid ultrasound and orbital computed tomography formed the basis of the diagnosis. Ficoll-Paque density gradient centrifugation was used to isolate PBMCs from approximately 11 ml of fresh peripheral blood. Total RNA was extracted with Trizol reagent and quality-checked on an Agilent 2100 Bioanalyzer. In this sample, this clonotype turned up many times. The specificity of this receptor is unknown. No base quality values were provided; no much bigger clone lies one nucleotide off. Inclusive of the bounding cysteine and phenylalanine, the CDR3 is 14 residues long. The DNA shown is the 42-base CDR3, in frame from base 1. V and J are truncated by 0 bases and 7 bases respectively, leaving an intervening sequence of 12 bases. The germline V gene (reference sequence) yields LNHNV for CDR1 and YYDKDF for CDR2.

Results the study describes overall, beyond this receptor: No statistical method was used to predetermine the sample size, and group allocation was not hidden from the investigators. Most of the expanded thyroid clonotypes with a frequency above 0.001 were also detected in blood, and it was suggested that the thyroid immune response may be reflected by blood repertoires. In validation, the model predicted ophthalmopathy progression with about 71% sensitivity and roughly 78% specificity; roughly 12 predicted patients were CT-confirmed with GO in a median of 6.5 months. In cross-validation, the 13-signature model distinguished ophthalmopathy from stable hyperthyroidism with just over 85% sensitivity and about 84% specificity, and in the test set the corresponding values were approximately 80% and 68%.

The TCR comes from a woman in her 50s with Graves' ophthalmopathy. Donor details come from another sample of the same person, matched by shared clones. Rearrangement joined TRBV15 to TRBJ1-1; TRBD1 is a possible D gene, resting on 6 matching bases. Sequencing used peripheral blood. The bases are TGTGCCACCAGCAGAGATAAAACAGGGAATGAAGCTTTCTTT. Its coded protein is CATSRDKTGNEAFF.